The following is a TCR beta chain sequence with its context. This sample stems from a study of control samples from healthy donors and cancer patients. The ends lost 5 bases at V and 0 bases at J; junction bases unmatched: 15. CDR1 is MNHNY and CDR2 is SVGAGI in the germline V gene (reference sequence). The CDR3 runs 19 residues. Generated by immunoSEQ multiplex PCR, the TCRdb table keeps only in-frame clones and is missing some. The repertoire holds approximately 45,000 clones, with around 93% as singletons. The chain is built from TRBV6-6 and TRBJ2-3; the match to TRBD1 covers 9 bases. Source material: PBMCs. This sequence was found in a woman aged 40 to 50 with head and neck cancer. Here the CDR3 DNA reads TGTGCCAGCAGTCCACAGGGGGCGAGGAAGGCCACTAGCACAGATACGCAGTATTTT. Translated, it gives CASSPQGARKATSTDTQYF.